This TCR beta chain appears in the sequencing data of a study of cytomegalovirus exposure and HLA in healthy donors. V lost 8 bases and J lost 1, with 14 bases in between. Germline lookup yields CDR1 SGHTA and CDR2 FQGNSA. The CDR3 runs to 15 residues. Use of 60 Vbeta and 13 Jbeta primers characterized the PCR. The table came from immunoSEQ multiplex PCR; TCRdb's copy has only in-frame clones and leaves some out. The table lists roughly 130,000 clones, about 80% of them singletons, with 1% in the top ten. This clonotype was sampled from a man between 40 and 49 years old in good health and CMV-seronegative. Sequencing was performed on PBMCs. The chain combines TRBV7-2 with TRBJ2-2, with a possible D match to TRBD2 (5 bases). For the CDR3, the DNA is TGTGCCAGCCCCGCAGGCGCGGGGAACACCGGGGAGCTGTTTTTT. Translated: CASPAGAGNTGELFF.